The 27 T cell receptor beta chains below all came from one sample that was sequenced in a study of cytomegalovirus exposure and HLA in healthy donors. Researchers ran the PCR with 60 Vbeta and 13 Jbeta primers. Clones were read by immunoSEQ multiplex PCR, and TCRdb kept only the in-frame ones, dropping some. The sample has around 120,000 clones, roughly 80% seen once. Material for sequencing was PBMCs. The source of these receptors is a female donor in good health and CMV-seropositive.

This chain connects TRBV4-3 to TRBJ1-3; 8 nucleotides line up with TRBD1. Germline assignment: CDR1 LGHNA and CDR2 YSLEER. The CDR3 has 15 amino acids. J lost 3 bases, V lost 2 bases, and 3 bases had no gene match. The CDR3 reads CASSQRTGLGNTIYF. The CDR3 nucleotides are TGCGCCAGCAGCCAACGGACAGGGCTTGGAAACACCATATATTTT.

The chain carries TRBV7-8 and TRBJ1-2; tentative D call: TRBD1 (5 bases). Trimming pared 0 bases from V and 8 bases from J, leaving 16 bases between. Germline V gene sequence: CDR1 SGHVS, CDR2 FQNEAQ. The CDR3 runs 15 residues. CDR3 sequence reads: CASSLAGGSARGYTF. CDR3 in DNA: TGTGCCAGCAGCTTAGCGGGGGGGTCAGCAAGGGGCTACACCTTC.

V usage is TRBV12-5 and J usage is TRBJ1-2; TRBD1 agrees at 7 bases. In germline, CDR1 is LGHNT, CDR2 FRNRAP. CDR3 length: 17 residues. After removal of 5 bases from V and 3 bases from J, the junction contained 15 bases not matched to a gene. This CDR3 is CASGTPNNPRGDYGYTF. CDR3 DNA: TGTGCTAGTGGTACACCCAATAACCCCAGGGGGGACTATGGCTACACCTTC. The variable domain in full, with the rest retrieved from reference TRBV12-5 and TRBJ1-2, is DARVTQTPRHKVTEMGQEVTMRCQPILGHNTVFWYRQTMMQGLELLAYFRNRAPLDDSGMPKDRFSAEMPDATLATLKIQPSEPRDSAVYFCASGTPNNPRGDYGYTFGSGTRLTVV.

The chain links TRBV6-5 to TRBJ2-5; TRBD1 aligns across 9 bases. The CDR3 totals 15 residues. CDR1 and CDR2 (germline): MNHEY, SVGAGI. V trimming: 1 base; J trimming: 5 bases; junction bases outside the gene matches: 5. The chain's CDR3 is CASSYYRGPVETQYF. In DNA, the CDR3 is TGTGCCAGCAGTTACTACAGGGGGCCTGTGGAGACCCAGTACTTC.

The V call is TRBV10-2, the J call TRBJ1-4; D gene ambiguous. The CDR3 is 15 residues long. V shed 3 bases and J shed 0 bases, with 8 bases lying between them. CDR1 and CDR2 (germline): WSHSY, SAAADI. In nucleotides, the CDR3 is TGCGCCAGCAGTGAAGCGACTTCAACTAATGAAAAACTGTTTTTT. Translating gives CASSEATSTNEKLFF.

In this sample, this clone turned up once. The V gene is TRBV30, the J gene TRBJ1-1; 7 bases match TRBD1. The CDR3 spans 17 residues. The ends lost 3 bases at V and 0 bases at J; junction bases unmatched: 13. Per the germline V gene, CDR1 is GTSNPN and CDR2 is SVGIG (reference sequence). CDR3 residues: CAWRDLYRGGMNTEAFF. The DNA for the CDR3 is TGTGCCTGGAGGGATCTATACAGGGGAGGAATGAACACTGAAGCTTTCTTT. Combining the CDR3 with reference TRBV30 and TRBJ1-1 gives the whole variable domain SQTIHQWPATLVQPVGSPLSLECTVEGTSNPNLYWYRQAAGRGLQLLFYSVGIGQISSEVPQNLSASRPQDRQFILSSKKLLLSDSGFYLCAWRDLYRGGMNTEAFFGQGTRLTVV.

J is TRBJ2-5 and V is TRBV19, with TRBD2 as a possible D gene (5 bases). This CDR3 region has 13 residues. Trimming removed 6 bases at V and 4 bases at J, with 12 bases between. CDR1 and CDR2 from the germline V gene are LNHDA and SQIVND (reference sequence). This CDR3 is CASRRAKVETQYF. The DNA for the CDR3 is TGTGCCAGTAGGAGGGCGAAGGTAGAGACCCAGTACTTC.

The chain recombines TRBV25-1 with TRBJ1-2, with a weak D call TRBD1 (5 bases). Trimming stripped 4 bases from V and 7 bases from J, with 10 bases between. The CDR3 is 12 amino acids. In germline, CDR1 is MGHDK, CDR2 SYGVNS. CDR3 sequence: CASSGTGLGYTF. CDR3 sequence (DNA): TGTGCCAGCAGTGGCACAGGCCTTGGCTACACCTTC.

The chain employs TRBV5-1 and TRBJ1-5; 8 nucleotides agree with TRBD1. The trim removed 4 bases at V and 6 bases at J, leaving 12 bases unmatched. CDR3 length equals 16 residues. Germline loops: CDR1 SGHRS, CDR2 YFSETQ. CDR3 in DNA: TGCGCCAGCAGCCCTGAGGGGCAGGGGGCCGGTCAGCCCCAGCATTTT. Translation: CASSPEGQGAGQPQHF.

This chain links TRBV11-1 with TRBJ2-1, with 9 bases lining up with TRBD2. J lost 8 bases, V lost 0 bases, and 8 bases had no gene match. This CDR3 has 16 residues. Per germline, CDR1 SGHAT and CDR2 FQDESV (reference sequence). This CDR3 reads CASSLAPSGAFDEQFF. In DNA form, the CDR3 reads TGTGCCAGCAGCTTAGCGCCTAGCGGGGCGTTCGATGAGCAGTTCTTC.

The CDR3 DNA follows: TGTGCCAGCAGCCCGGGGACAGGTGGGGACTATGGCTACACCTTC. Protein: CASSPGTGGDYGYTF. V is TRBV7-8 and J is TRBJ1-2; 8 bases fit TRBD1. CDR1 is SGHVS and CDR2 is FQNEAQ in the germline V gene. CDR3 length equals 15 residues. The V and J ends lost 5 bases and 3 bases, in that order; junction bases with no gene match: 8.

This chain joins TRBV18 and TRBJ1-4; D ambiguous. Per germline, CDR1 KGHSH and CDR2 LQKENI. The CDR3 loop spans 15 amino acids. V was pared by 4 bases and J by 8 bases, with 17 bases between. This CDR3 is CASSQGMGATEKLFF. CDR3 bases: TGTGCCAGCTCACAAGGTATGGGAGCTACCGAAAAACTGTTTTTT.

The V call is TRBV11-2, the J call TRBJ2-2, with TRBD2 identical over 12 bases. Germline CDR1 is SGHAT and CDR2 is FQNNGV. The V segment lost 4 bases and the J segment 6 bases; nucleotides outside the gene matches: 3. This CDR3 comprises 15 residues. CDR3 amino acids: CASSSSGGAAGELFF. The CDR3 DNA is TGTGCCAGCAGCTCTAGCGGGGGGGCCGCCGGGGAGCTGTTTTTT.

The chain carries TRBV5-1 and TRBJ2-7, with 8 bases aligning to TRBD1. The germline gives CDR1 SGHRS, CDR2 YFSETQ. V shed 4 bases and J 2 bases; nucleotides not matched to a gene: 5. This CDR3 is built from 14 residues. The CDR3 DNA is TGCGCCAGCAGCGGGACAGGTCCCCCCTACGAGCAGTACTTC. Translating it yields CASSGTGPPYEQYF.

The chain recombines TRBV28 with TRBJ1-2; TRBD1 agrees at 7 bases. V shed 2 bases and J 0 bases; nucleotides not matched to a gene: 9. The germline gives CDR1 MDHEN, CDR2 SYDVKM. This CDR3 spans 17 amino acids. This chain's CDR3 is CASSLTRTGAANYGYTF. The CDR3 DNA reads TGTGCCAGCAGTTTAACCCGGACAGGTGCTGCTAACTATGGCTACACCTTC.

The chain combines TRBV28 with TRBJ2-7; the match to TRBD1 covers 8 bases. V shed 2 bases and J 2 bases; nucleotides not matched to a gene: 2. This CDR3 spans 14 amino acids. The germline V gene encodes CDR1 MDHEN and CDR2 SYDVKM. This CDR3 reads CASSLGQGTYEQYF. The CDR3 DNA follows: TGTGCCAGCAGTTTAGGACAGGGCACCTACGAGCAGTACTTC.

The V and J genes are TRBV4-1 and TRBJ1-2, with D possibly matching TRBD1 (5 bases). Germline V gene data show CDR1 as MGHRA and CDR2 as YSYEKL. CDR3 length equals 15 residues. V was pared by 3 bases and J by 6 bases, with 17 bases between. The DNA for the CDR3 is TGCGCCAGCAGCCAGAACCGGCCACCGGGGGATGGCTACACCTTC. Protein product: CASSQNRPPGDGYTF.

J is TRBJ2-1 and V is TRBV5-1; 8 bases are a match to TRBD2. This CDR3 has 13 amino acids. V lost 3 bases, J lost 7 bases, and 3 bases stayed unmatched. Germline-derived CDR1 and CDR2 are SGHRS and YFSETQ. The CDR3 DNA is TGCGCCAGCAGCTCCCGGGGGGGGAATGAGCAGTTCTTC. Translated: CASSSRGGNEQFF.

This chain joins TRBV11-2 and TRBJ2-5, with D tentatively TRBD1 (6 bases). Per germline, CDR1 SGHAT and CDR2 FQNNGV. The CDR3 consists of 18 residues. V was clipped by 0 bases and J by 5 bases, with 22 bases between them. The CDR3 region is CASSLDRVDSSLLETQYF. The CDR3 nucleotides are TGTGCCAGCAGCTTAGATCGAGTGGACAGCTCCTTATTGGAGACCCAGTACTTC.

The CDR3 here is CASSPPLMGGYGYTF. As DNA, the CDR3 is TGTGCCAGCAGCCCGCCCCTGATGGGAGGCTATGGCTACACCTTC. This chain joins TRBV7-2 and TRBJ1-2; D remains unclear. The CDR3 is 15 residues long. CDR1 is SGHTA and CDR2 is FQGNSA in the germline V gene. Between the trimmed V and J ends, which lost 5 bases and 4 bases, there was a span of 17 bases.

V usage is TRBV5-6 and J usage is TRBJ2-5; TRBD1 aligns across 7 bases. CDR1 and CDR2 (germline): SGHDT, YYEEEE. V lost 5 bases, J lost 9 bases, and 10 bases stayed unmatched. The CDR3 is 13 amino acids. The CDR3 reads CASRGTAEKAQYF. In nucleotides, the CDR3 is TGTGCCAGCAGGGGGACAGCTGAGAAGGCCCAGTACTTC.

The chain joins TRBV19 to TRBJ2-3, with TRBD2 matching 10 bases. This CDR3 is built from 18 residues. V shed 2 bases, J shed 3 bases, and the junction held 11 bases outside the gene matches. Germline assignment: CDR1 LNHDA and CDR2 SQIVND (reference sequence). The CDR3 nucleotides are TGTGCCAGTAGTATAAAAGGGTCTAGCGGGGGTTCAACAGATACGCAGTATTTT. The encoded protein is CASSIKGSSGGSTDTQYF.

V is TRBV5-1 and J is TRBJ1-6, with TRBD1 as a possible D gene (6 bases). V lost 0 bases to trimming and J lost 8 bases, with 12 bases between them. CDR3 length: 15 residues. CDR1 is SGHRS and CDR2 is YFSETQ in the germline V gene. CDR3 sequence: CASSLVAGEHSPLHF. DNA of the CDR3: TGCGCCAGCAGCTTGGTGGCAGGGGAGCATTCACCCCTCCACTTT.

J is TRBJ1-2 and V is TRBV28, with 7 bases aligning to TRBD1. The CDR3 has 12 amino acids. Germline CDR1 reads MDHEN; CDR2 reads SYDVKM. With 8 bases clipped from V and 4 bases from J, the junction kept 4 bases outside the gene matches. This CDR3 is CASRTGAYGYTF. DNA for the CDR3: TGTGCCAGCCGTACAGGGGCCTATGGCTACACCTTC.

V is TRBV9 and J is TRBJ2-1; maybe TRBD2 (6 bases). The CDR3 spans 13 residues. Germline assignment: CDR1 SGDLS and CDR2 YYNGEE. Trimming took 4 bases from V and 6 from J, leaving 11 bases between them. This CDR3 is CASSIAGPNEQFF. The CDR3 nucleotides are TGTGCCAGCAGCATTGCGGGACCCAATGAGCAGTTCTTC.

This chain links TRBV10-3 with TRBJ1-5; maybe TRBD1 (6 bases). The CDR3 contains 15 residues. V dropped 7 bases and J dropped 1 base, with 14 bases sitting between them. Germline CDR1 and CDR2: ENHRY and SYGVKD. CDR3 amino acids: CAIKGDTYSNQPQHF. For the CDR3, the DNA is TGTGCCATCAAAGGGGACACTTACAGCAATCAGCCCCAGCATTTT.

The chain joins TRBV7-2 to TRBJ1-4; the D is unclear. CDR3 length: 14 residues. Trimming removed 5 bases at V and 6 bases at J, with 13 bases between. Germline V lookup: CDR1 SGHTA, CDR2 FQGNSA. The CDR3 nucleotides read TGTGCCAGCAGCCCTGTGCGGGGAGATGAAAAACTGTTTTTT. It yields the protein CASSPVRGDEKLFF.